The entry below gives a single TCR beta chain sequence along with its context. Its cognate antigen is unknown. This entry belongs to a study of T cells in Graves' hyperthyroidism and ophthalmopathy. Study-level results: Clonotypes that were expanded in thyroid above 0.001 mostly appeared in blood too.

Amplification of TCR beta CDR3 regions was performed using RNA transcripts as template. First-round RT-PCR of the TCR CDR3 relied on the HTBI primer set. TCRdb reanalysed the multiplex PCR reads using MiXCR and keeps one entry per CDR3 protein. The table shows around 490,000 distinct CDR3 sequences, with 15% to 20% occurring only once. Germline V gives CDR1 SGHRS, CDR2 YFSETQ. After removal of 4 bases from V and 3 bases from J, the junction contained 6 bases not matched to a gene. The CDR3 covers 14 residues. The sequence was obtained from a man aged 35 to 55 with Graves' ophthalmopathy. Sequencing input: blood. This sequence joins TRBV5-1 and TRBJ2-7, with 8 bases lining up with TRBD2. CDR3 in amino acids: CASSQNGRVYEQYF. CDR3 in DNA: TGCGCCAGCAGCCAGAACGGGAGGGTCTACGAGCAGTACTTC.